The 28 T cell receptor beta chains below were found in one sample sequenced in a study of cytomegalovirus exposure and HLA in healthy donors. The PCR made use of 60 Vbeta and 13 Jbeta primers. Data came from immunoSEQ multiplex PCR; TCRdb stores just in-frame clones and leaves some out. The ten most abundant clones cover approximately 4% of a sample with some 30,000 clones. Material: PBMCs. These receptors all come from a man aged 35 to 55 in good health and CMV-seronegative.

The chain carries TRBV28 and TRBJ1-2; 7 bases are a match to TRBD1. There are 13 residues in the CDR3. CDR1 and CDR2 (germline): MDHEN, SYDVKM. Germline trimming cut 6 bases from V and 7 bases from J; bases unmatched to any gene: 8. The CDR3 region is CASSRPAGGGYTF. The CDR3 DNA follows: TGTGCCAGCAGCCGACCTGCAGGGGGTGGCTACACCTTC.

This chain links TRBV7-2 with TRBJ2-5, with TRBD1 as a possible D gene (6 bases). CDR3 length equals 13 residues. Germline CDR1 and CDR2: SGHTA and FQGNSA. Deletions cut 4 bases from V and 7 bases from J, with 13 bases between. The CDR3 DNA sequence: TGTGCCAGCAGCTCCGACAGGCCGGGGACCCAGTACTTC. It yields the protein CASSSDRPGTQYF.

CDR3 bases: TGCGCCAGCCTACTAGGGCCCACCCGCTCCTACAATGAGCAGTTCTTC. It specifies CASLLGPTRSYNEQFF. The chain recombines TRBV5-1 with TRBJ2-1, with D possibly TRBD2 on 5 matching bases. The ends were cut back, 7 bases at V and 0 bases at J, with 17 bases in the middle. CDR3 length: 16 amino acids. The V gene's germline CDR1 is SGHRS and CDR2 YFSETQ.

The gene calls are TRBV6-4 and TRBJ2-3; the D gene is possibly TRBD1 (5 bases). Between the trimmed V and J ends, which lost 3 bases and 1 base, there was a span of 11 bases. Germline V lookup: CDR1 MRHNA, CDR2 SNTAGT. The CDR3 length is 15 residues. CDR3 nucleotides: TGTGCCAGCAGTGAAGGGGTAGGGGGCACAGATACGCAGTATTTT. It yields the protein CASSEGVGGTDTQYF.

CDR3 nucleotides: TGTGCCTGGAGTCCTTTGGCCGGGACTTATTTT. Translating gives CAWSPLAGTYF. This chain uses TRBV30 with TRBJ2-3; D might be TRBD2 (6 bases). Germline V gene lookup returns CDR1 GTSNPN and CDR2 SVGIG (reference sequence). V lost 2 bases to trimming and J lost 15 bases, with 15 bases between them. This CDR3 spans 11 amino acids.

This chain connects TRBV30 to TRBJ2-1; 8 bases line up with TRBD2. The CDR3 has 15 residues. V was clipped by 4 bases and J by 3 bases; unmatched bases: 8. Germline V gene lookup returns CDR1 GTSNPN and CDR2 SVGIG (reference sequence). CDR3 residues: CAWTYGRASYNEQFF. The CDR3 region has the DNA TGTGCCTGGACATACGGGAGGGCCAGCTACAATGAGCAGTTCTTC.

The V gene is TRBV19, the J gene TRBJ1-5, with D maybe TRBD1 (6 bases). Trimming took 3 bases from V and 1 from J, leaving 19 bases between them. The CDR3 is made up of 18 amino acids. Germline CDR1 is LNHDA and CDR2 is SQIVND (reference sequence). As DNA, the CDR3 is TGTGCCAGTAGTATTTTGGGGACAAAAGGACGGAGCAATCAGCCCCAGCATTTT. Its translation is CASSILGTKGRSNQPQHF.

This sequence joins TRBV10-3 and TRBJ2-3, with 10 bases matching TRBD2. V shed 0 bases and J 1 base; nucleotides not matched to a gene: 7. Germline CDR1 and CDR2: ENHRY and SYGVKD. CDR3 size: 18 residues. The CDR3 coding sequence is TGTGCCATCAGTGAGTCGATGGGACTAGCGAGTCGCACAGATACGCAGTATTTT. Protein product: CAISESMGLASRTDTQYF.

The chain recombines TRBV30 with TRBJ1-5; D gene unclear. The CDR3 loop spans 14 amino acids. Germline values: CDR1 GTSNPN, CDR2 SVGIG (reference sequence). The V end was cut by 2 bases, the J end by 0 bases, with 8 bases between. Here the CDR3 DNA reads TGTGCCTGGAGTTTGGAGAGTAGCAATCAGCCCCAGCATTTT. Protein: CAWSLESSNQPQHF.

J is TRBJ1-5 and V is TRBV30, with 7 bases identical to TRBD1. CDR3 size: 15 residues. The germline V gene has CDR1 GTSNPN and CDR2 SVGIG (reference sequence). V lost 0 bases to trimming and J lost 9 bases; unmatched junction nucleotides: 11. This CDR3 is CAWSVQRQGEWPQHF. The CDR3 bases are TGTGCCTGGAGTGTACAGAGACAGGGTGAATGGCCCCAGCATTTT.

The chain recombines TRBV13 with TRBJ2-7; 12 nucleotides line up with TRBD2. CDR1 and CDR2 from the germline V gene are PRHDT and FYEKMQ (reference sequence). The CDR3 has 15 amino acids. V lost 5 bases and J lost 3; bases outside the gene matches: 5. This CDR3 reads CASSPRLAGVYEQYF. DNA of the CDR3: TGTGCCAGCAGCCCCAGACTAGCGGGAGTCTACGAGCAGTACTTC. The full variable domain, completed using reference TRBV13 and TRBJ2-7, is AAGVIQSPRHLIKEKRETATLKCYPIPRHDTVYWYQQGPGQDPQFLISFYEKMQSDKGSIPDRFSAQQFSDYHSELNMSSLELGDSALYFCASSPRLAGVYEQYFGPGTRLTVT.

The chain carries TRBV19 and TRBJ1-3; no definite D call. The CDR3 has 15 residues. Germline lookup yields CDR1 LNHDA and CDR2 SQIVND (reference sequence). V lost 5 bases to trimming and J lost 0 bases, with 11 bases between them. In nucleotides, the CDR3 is TGTGCCAGTAGTCCCCCGGGGAGCTCTGGAAACACCATATATTTT. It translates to CASSPPGSSGNTIYF. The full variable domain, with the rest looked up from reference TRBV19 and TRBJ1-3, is DGGITQSPKYLFRKEGQNVTLSCEQNLNHDAMYWYRQDPGQGLRLIYYSQIVNDFQKGDIAEGYSVSREKKESFPLTVTSAQKNPTAFYLCASSPPGSSGNTIYFGEGSWLTVV.

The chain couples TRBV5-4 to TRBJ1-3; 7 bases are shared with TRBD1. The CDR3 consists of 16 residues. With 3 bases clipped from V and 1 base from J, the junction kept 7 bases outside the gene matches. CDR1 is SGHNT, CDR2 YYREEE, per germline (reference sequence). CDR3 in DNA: TGTGCCAGCAGCTCTGGGACAGCTCTATCTGGAAACACCATATATTTT. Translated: CASSSGTALSGNTIYF.

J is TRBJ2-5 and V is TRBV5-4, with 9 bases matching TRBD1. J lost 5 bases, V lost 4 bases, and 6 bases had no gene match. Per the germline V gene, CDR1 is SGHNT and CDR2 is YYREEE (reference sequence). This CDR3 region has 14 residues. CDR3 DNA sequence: TGTGCCAGCAGCCTACAGGGGGCTGAGGAGACCCAGTACTTC. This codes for CASSLQGAEETQYF.

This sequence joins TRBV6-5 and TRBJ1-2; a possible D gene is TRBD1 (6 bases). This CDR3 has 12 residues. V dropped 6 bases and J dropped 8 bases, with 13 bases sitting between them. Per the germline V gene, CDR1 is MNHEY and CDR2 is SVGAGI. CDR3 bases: TGTGCCAGCAGCCCGCGGGGGGGCGGCTACACCTTC. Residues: CASSPRGGGYTF.

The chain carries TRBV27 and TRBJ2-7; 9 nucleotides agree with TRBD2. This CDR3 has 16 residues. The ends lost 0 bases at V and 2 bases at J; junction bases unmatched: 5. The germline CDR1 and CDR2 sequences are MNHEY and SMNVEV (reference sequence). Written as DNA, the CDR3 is TGTGCCAGCAGTTTATCTGCGACTAGCGGTACCTACGAGCAGTACTTC. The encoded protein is CASSLSATSGTYEQYF.

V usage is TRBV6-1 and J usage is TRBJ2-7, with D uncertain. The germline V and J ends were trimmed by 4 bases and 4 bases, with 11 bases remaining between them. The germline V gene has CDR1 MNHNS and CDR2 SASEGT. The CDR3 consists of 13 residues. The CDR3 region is CASSVTLDYEQYF. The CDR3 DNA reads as TGTGCCAGCAGTGTGACGCTAGATTACGAGCAGTACTTC.

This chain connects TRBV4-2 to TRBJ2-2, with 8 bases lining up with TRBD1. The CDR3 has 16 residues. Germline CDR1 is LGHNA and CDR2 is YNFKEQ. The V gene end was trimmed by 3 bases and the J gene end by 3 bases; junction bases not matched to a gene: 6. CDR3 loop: CASSQHRGADTGELFF. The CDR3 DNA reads TGTGCCAGCAGCCAGCACAGGGGGGCGGACACCGGGGAGCTGTTTTTT.

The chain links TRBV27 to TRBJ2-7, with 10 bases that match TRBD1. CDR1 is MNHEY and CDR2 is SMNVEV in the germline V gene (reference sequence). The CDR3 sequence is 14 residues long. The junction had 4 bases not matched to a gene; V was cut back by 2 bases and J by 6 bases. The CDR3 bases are TGTGCCAGCAGTTTAAGGGGGACAGGGGTCGAGCAGTACTTC. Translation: CASSLRGTGVEQYF.

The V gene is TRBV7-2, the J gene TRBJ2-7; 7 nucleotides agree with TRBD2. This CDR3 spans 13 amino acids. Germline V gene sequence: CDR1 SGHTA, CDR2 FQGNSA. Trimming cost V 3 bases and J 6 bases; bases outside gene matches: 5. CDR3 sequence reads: CASSFGEGREQYF. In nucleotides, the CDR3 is TGTGCCAGCAGCTTCGGGGAGGGCCGCGAGCAGTACTTC.

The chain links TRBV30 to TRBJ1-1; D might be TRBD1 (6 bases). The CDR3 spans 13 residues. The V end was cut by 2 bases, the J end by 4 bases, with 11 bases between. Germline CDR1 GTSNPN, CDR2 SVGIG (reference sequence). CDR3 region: CAWSSGGATEAFF. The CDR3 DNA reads TGTGCCTGGAGTTCTGGGGGGGCCACTGAAGCTTTCTTT.

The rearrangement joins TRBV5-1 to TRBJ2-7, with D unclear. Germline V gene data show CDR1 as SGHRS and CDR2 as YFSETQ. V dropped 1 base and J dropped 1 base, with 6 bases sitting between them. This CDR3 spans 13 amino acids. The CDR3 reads CASSLSVSYEQYF. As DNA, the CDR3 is TGCGCCAGCAGCTTGTCCGTTTCCTACGAGCAGTACTTC.

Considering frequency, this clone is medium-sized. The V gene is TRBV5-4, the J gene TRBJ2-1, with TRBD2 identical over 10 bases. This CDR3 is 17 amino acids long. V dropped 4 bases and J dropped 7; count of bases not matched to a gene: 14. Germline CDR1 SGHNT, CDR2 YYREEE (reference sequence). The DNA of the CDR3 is TGTGCCAGCAGCGGTAGACCTCTAGCGGGAGAGGGTAATGAGCAGTTCTTC. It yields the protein CASSGRPLAGEGNEQFF.

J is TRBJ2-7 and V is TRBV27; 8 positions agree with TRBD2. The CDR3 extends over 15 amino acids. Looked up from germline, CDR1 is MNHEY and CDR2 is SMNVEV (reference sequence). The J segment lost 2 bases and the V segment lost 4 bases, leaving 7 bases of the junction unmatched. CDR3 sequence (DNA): TGTGCCAGCAGTTCGGCTAGCGGGTGGACCTACGAGCAGTACTTC. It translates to CASSSASGWTYEQYF.

CDR3 sequence reads: CASSPSPIRVDQPQHF. CDR3 in DNA: TGTGCCAGCTCACCTTCGCCCATCAGGGTTGATCAGCCCCAGCATTTT. The rearrangement uses TRBV18 and TRBJ1-5, with D perhaps TRBD1 (5 bases). Germline assignment: CDR1 KGHSH and CDR2 LQKENI. V shed 3 bases and J shed 5 bases, with 17 bases lying between them. The CDR3 spans 16 residues.

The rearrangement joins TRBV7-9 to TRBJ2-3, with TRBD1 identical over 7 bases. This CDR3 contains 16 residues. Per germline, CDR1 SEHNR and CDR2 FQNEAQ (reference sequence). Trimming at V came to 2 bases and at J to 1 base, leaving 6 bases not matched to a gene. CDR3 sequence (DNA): TGTGCCAGCAGCTTAAGGGGGCAAAGAGGCACAGATACGCAGTATTTT. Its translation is CASSLRGQRGTDTQYF.

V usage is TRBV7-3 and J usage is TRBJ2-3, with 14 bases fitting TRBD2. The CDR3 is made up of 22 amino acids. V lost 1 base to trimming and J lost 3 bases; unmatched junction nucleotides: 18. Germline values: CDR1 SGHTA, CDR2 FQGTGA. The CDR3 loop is CASSLKPGTSGSPGHATDTQYF. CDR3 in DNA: TGTGCCAGCAGCTTAAAACCTGGGACTAGCGGGAGTCCCGGGCATGCGACAGATACGCAGTATTTT.

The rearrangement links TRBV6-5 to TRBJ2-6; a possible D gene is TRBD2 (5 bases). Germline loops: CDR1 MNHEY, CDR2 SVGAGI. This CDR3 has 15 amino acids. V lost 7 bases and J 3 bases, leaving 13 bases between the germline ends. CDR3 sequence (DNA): TGTGCCAGCAAGCCTCTCGGGGATGGGGCCAACGTCCTGACTTTC. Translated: CASKPLGDGANVLTF.